The entry below describes one T cell receptor (beta chain). Its target is unknown. This record belongs to a study of shared clonotypes between healthy human individuals. Overall study results and limits: Compared with memory subsets, naive subsets generally had larger estimated richness.

Here immunoSEQ multiplex PCR was the method, and the copy in TCRdb shows in-frame clones only, minus some. The sample shows about 2.2 million clones, 80% to 95% of them seen only once. CDR3 size: 16 residues. V dropped 8 bases and J dropped 8; count of bases not matched to a gene: 11. Germline V lookup: CDR1 LNHNV, CDR2 YYDKDF (reference sequence). Cells designated naive CD8 were CD45RO-negative and were positively selected for CCR7, with terminally differentiated effector memory CD45RA+ cells excluded. All participating donors were Caucasian adults from Nashville, Tennessee. This receptor was taken from a man in his late teens or twenties in good health. Some clones in this sample may be carry-over from other donors' samples. V gene TRBV15 combines with J gene TRBJ2-1; 14 nucleotides line up with TRBD2. Sequencing was performed on naive CD8+ T cells from PBMCs. DNA of the CDR3: TGTGCCACCTCACCGGGACTAGCGGGAGACTTGGATGAGCAGTTCTTC. It yields the protein CATSPGLAGDLDEQFF.